This T cell receptor (beta chain) was found in a study of identical twins. Findings and limits, study-wide: Invariant MAIT and iNKT cells could partly confound zero-insertion analyses. High-abundance cord blood beta clonotypes had fewer insertions; memory repertoires showed none.

This clonotype was counted many times. As yet, its antigen is unknown. TCRdb ran MiXCR on the 5' RACE reads and lists one entry per CDR3 protein. Seen here are 450,000 or so distinct CDR3 sequences, 14% observed once, and the top ten hold roughly 0.5%. The trim removed 5 bases at V and 1 base at J, leaving 3 bases unmatched. CDR3 length equals 16 residues. CDR1 and CDR2 from the germline V gene are KGHDR and SFDVKD. These same data were also listed under a study on yellow fever vaccine responses in identical twins.

The chain links TRBV24-1 to TRBJ2-1; 11 bases line up with TRBD2. The sample comprised CD4+ T cells sorted from blood. The TCR was taken from a woman between 18 and 29 years old in good health. CDR3 in DNA: TGTGCCACCAGTGTAGCGGGAGGGCGATCCTACAATGAGCAGTTCTTC. The encoded protein is CATSVAGGRSYNEQFF.